In this sample, the clone carrying this T cell receptor beta chain turned up many times. Its antigen is unidentified. TCRdb itself ran the multiplex PCR reads through MiXCR, one entry per CDR3 protein. Here the sample spans around 230,000 distinct CDR3 sequences, around 32% being singletons. The lymph nodes were axillary draining lymph nodes from breast cancer patients. This CDR3 is built from 16 residues. CDR1 and CDR2 (germline): KGHSH, LQKENI. The ends were cut back, 1 base at V and 7 bases at J, with 14 bases in the middle. This specimen belongs to a study of breast tumors, draining lymph nodes, adjacent tissues. General study points: The data were judged consistent with most tumor T cells coming from lymph node and expanding in tumor. Compared with lymph nodes, tumors were less diverse; compared with nontumor tissue, more.

V gene TRBV18 combines with J gene TRBJ1-6; no clear D. Sequences were obtained from axillary lymph node tissue. The receptor's source is a female donor with breast cancer. Some clones in this sample may be carry-over from other donors' samples. CDR3 DNA sequence: TGTGCCAGCTCACCACTCGGACCCGGGAGGAATTCACCCCTCCACTTT. It encodes CASSPLGPGRNSPLHF. Full variable domain (outside the CDR3, taken from reference TRBV18 and TRBJ1-6): NAGVMQNPRHLVRRRGQEARLRCSPMKGHSHVYWYRQLPEEGLKFMVYLQKENIIDESGMPKERFSAEFPKEGPSILRIQQVVRGDSAAYFCASSPLGPGRNSPLHFGNGTRLTVT.